These 4 T cell receptor beta chains were sequenced from one sample in a study of T cell responses to AZD1222 COVID-19 vaccine. Produced via immunoSEQ multiplex PCR; TCRdb's table is partial and in-frame only. The table records more than 140,000 clones, more than 75% of them present only once. The sample was peripheral blood, taken on day 0 of AZD1222 vaccination. The receptors derive from an adult in good health.

The chain is built from TRBV12-3 or TRBV12-4 and TRBJ2-1; D might be TRBD2 (6 bases). The length of the CDR3 is 12 residues. V dropped 3 bases and J dropped 10 bases, with 10 bases sitting between them. Here the CDR3 reads CASSLDYREQFF. In nucleotides, the CDR3 is TGTGCCAGCAGTTTGGACTACCGGGAGCAGTTCTTC.

The CDR3 is CASSQAFYNEQFF. Here the CDR3 DNA reads TGTGCCAGCAGCCAAGCCTTCTACAATGAGCAGTTCTTC. The J gene is TRBJ2-1, the V gene TRBV14; no clear D gene. In germline, CDR1 is SGHDN, CDR2 FVKESK. This CDR3 spans 13 amino acids. Between the trimmed V and J ends, which lost 1 base and 3 bases, there was a span of 4 bases. Filled out from reference TRBV14 and TRBJ2-1, the complete variable domain reads EAGVTQFPSHSVIEKGQTVTLRCDPISGHDNLYWYRRVMGKEIKFLLHFVKESKQDESGMPNNRFLAERTGGTYSTLKVQPAELEDSGVYFCASSQAFYNEQFFGPGTRLTVL.

The chain couples TRBV2 to TRBJ2-1; 15 bases line up with TRBD2. The CDR3 consists of 16 residues. Germline trimming cut 2 bases from V and 8 bases from J; bases unmatched to any gene: 4. The germline CDR1 and CDR2 sequences are SNHLY and FYNNEI. The CDR3 region has the DNA TGTGCCAGCAGTGAATTTGGACTAGCGGGAGGGGATGAGCAGTTCTTC. Amino acids: CASSEFGLAGGDEQFF.

The V call is TRBV10-3, the J call TRBJ1-1, with a possible D match to TRBD1 (5 bases). Germline CDR1 ENHRY, CDR2 SYGVKD. The CDR3 is 12 amino acids. V lost 6 bases, J lost 13 bases, and 18 bases lay in between. Here the CDR3 DNA reads TGTGCCATCAGCGACGGGGGACCCCTTAATTTCTTT. Amino acids: CAISDGGPLNFF.